The clone carrying this T cell receptor beta chain was counted only a few times. The data originate from a study of blood T cell repertoires in COVID-19. Study context: T cells, B-cell-depleted T cells, or PBMCs provided the cDNA or gDNA that served as material.

Authors' methods: Amplification from reference gene primers served as the basis for estimated nucleated cell counts. Here immunoSEQ multiplex PCR was the method, and the copy in TCRdb shows in-frame clones only, minus some. V and J calls and clone size are those listed in that table; D and trimming were worked out from the DNA. The sample contains over 350,000 clones, approximately 90% of which appear only once. Those enrolled, adults aged roughly 18 to 89 years, came from 24 US areas. Participant-reported clinical history was the basis for cohort assignment. Source material: PBMCs or T cells enriched from blood (not recorded which). The clonotype originates from a woman aged 40 to 55 who had been exposed to COVID-19.

CDR3 sequence reads: CASSSGQFYGYTF. As DNA, the CDR3 is TGTGCCAGCAGTTCGGGACAGTTCTATGGCTACACCTTC. The chain is built from TRBV6-2 or TRBV6-3 and TRBJ1-2; 7 nucleotides align to TRBD1. Germline assignment: CDR1 MNHEY and CDR2 SVGEGT. This CDR3 contains 13 residues. With 4 bases clipped from V and 4 bases from J, the junction kept 3 bases outside the gene matches.